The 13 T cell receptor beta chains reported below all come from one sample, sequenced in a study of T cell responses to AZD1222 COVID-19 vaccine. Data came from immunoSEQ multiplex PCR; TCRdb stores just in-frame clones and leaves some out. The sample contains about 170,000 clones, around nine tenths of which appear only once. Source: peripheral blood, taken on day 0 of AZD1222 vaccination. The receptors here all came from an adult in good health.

The CDR3 is CASSSNGQVQETQYF. The CDR3 region has the DNA TGTGCCAGCAGCTCCAACGGACAAGTACAAGAGACCCAGTACTTC. The rearrangement uses TRBV7-3 and TRBJ2-5; tentatively, D is TRBD1 (5 bases). V dropped 4 bases and J dropped 2 bases, with 14 bases sitting between them. The CDR3 runs to 15 residues. Germline values: CDR1 SGHTA, CDR2 FQGTGA.

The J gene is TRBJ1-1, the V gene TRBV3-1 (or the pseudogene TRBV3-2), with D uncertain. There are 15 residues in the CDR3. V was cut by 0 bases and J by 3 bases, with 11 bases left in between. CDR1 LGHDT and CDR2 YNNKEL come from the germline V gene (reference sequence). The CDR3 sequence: CASSQDRAGDTEAFF. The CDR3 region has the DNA TGTGCCAGCAGCCAAGATAGGGCCGGGGACACTGAAGCTTTCTTT.

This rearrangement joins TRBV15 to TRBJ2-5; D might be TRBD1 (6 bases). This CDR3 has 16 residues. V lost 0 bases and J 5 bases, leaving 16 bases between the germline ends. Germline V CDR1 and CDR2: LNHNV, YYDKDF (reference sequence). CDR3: CATSREEAGDGETQYF. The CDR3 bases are TGTGCCACCAGCAGAGAGGAGGCAGGGGATGGGGAGACCCAGTACTTC.

CDR3 amino acids: CASSFSGNTGELFF. CDR3 nucleotide sequence: TGCGCCAGCAGCTTCTCCGGAAACACCGGGGAGCTGTTTTTT. The genes are TRBV5-1 and TRBJ2-2; D unclear. Trimming took 2 bases from V and 2 from J, leaving 7 bases between them. Germline V gene lookup returns CDR1 SGHRS and CDR2 YFSETQ. CDR3 size: 14 residues.

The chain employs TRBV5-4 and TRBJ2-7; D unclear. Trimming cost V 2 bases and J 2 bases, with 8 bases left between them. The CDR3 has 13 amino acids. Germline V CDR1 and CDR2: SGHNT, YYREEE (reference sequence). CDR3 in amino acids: CASSFGTTYEQYF. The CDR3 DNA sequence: TGTGCCAGCAGCTTTGGCACAACCTACGAGCAGTACTTC.

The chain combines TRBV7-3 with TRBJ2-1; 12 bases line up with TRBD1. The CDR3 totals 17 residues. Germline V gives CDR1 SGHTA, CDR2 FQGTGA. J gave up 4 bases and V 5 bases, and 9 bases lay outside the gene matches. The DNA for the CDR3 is TGTGCCAGCAGCCGCCGGGACAGGGGGCCGGAGTACAATGAGCAGTTCTTC. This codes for CASSRRDRGPEYNEQFF.

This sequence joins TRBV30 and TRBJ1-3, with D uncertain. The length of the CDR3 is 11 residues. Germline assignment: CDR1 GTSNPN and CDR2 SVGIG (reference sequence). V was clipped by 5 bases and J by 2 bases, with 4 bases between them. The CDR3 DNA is TGTGCCTGGGAGACTGGAAACACCATATATTTT. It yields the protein CAWETGNTIYF.

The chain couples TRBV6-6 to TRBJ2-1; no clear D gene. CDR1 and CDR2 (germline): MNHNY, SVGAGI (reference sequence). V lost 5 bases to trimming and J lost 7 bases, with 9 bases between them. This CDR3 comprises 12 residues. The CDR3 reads CASSPALNEQFF. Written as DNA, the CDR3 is TGTGCCAGCAGTCCCGCTCTGAATGAGCAGTTCTTC.

The CDR3 nucleotides are TGTGCCTGGAGTGCTACGGGACAGGGAGGCTACACCTTC. This codes for CAWSATGQGGYTF. The chain joins TRBV30 to TRBJ1-2; 9 nucleotides agree with TRBD1. V lost 1 base to trimming and J lost 8 bases; unmatched junction nucleotides: 5. This CDR3 comprises 13 residues. Germline V lookup: CDR1 GTSNPN, CDR2 SVGIG (reference sequence).

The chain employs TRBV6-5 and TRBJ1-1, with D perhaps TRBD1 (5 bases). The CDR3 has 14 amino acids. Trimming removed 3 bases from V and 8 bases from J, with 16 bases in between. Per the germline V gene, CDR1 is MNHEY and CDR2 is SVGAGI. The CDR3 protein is CASSYLAGTLEAFF. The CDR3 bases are TGTGCCAGCAGTTATCTCGCGGGGACGTTAGAAGCTTTCTTT.

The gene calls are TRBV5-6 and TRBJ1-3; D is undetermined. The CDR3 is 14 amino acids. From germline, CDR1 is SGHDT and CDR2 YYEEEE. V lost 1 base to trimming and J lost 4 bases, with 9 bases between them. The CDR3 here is CASSLWAGGNTIYF. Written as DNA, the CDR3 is TGTGCCAGCAGCTTGTGGGCGGGCGGAAACACCATATATTTT.

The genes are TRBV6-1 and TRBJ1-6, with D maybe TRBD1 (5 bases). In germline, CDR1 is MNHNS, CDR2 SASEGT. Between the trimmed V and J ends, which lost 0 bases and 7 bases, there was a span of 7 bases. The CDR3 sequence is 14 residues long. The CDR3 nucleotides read TGTGCCAGCAGTGAAGCGCACAGGAATTCACCCCTCCACTTT. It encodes CASSEAHRNSPLHF.

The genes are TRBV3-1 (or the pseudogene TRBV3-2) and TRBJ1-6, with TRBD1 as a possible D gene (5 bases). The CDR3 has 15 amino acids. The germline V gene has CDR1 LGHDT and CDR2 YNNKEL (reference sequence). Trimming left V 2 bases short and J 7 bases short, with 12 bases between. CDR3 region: CASSQIRGKNSPLHF. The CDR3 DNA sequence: TGTGCCAGCAGCCAAATCCGGGGCAAAAATTCACCCCTCCACTTT.